The present T cell receptor (beta chain) was sequenced within a study of response to subunit inactivated influenza vaccine. A few counts support this clonotype. What it recognizes is unknown. Each CDR3 protein is one row after TCRdb ran MiXCR on the RT-PCR reads. Seen here are around 750,000 distinct CDR3 sequences, 21% observed once, and the top ten hold 10%. Notes on the study in general: The study's authors posited that every seasonal influenza vaccination enlists few new T cells.

The germline gives CDR1 DFQATT, CDR2 SNEGSKA (reference sequence). CDR3 length equals 14 residues. V lost 0 bases, J lost 6 bases, and 4 bases stayed unmatched. This receptor was identified in a man aged 50-60 years who received an inactivated influenza vaccine. J is TRBJ1-4 and V is TRBV20-1, with 7 bases aligning to TRBD1. Sequenced here: PBMCs from blood, sampled 5 days after vaccination. The CDR3 is CSARERQGDEKLFF. Written as DNA, the CDR3 is TGCAGTGCTAGAGAAAGGCAGGGGGATGAAAAACTGTTTTTT.